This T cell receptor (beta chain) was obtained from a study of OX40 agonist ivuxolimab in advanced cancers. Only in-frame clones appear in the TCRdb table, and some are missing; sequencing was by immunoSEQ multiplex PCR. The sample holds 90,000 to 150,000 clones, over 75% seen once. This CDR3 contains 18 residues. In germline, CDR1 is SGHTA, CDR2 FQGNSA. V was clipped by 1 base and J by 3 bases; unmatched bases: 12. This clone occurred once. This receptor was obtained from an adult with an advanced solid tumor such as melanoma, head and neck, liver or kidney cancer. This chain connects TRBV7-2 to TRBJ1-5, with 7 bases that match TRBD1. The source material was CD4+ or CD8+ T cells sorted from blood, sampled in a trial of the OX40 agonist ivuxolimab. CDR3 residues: CASSLDLKAGGANQPQHF. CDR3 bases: TGTGCCAGCAGCTTAGATCTTAAGGCAGGGGGGGCCAATCAGCCCCAGCATTTT. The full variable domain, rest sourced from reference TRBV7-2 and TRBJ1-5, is GAGVSQSPSNKVTEKGKDVELRCDPISGHTALYWYRQSLGQGLEFLIYFQGNSAPDKSGLPSDRFSAERTGGSVSTLTIQRTQQEDSAVYLCASSLDLKAGGANQPQHFGDGTRLSIL.